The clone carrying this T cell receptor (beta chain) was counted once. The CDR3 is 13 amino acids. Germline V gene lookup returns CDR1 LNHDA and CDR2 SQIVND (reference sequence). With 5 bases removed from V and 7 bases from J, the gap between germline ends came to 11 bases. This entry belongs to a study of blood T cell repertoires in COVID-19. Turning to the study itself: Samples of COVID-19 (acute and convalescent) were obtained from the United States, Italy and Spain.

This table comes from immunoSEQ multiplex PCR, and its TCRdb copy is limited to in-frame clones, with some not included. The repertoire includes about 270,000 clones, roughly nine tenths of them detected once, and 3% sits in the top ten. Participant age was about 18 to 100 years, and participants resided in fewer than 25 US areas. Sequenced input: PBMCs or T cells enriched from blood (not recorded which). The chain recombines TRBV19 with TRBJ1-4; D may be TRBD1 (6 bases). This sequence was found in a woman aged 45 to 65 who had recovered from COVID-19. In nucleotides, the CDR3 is TGTGCCAGTAGTCGGACAGAAGCTGAAAAACTGTTTTTT. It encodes CASSRTEAEKLFF.